Described below is a single T cell receptor beta chain sequence and its context. Trimming stripped 4 bases from V and 8 bases from J, with 21 bases between. The CDR3 has 15 residues. The germline CDR1 and CDR2 sequences are SGDLS and YYNGEE. This record comes from a study of shared T cell receptors in the human thymus. Using immunoSEQ multiplex PCR, the repertoire was profiled, and TCRdb retains in-frame clones only, with some absent. Of roughly 700,000 clones detected, 88% appear once; the ten largest clones hold 0.0095% to 0.012%. These same records also appear under a second study, on human thymus T cells. From that second work: Infants, healthy and Finnish, who were having corrective surgery for congenital heart defects served as donors.

Material: thymocytes. The origin of this receptor is a boy in the first two years of life with a congenital heart defect. The rearrangement uses TRBV9 and TRBJ1-1; no clear D gene. The CDR3 sequence: CASSPQARNPREAFF. The CDR3 region has the DNA TGTGCCAGCAGCCCCCAGGCCCGGAATCCCAGAGAAGCTTTCTTT.